Listed here are 14 T cell receptor beta chains from one sample, sequenced in a study of Graves' ophthalmopathy and Graves' hyperthyroidism. Researchers took RNA transcripts and amplified TCR beta CDR3 regions from them. First-round RT-PCR used HTBI primers; second-round multiplex PCR followed. Using its own MiXCR run on the multiplex PCR reads, TCRdb lists one record per CDR3 protein. The profile shows over a million distinct CDR3 sequences, about 35% of them singletons. Specimen: peripheral blood or thyroid tissue (not recorded which). The origin of the receptors is an adult man with Graves' hyperthyroidism.

This clonotype has ten or more counts. The chain has TRBV25-1 and TRBJ1-1; D is uncertain. The CDR3 extends over 15 amino acids. Per the germline V gene, CDR1 is MGHDK and CDR2 is SYGVNS. Trimming removed 3 bases from V and 0 bases from J, with 11 bases in between. CDR3 amino acids: CASSDSGSLNTEAFF. CDR3 in DNA: TGTGCCAGCAGTGATAGCGGCAGTTTGAACACTGAAGCTTTCTTT.

This clonotype was found many times. This chain uses TRBV2 with TRBJ2-2, with D perhaps TRBD2 (6 bases). CDR3 length equals 14 residues. Germline loops: CDR1 SNHLY, CDR2 FYNNEI. With 11 bases removed from V and 4 bases from J, the gap between germline ends came to 17 bases. The DNA for the CDR3 is TGTGCCGGCCGACTAGAGATGGGCACCGGGGAGCTGTTTTTT. Translated, it gives CAGRLEMGTGELFF.

As DNA, the CDR3 is TGTGCCAGCACCGGGACAGGGGGCGGAGGGCAGTACTTC. Translated: CASTGTGGGGQYF. The rearrangement uses TRBV2 and TRBJ2-7, with 12 bases fitting TRBD1. The germline gives CDR1 SNHLY, CDR2 FYNNEI. The CDR3 covers 13 residues. V lost 7 bases to trimming and J lost 9 bases; unmatched junction nucleotides: 7.

This clonotype was counted at least ten times. The chain combines TRBV19 with TRBJ1-1, with no clear D. This CDR3 is built from 12 residues. Trimming left V 7 bases short and J 2 bases short, with 8 bases between. Germline assignment: CDR1 LNHDA and CDR2 SQIVND (reference sequence). CDR3 amino acids: CASTLYNTEAFF. The CDR3 DNA reads as TGTGCCAGTACCCTATACAACACTGAAGCTTTCTTT.

In this sample, this clonotype turned up many times. The chain joins TRBV7-8 to TRBJ2-7, with a tentative D call TRBD1 (5 bases). The CDR3 totals 14 residues. V was shortened by 1 base and J by 2 bases, with 9 bases between the two germline ends. CDR1 SGHVS and CDR2 FQNEAQ come from the germline V gene. In nucleotides, the CDR3 is TGTGCCAGCAGCTTAGTGGACATGACCTACGAGCAGTACTTC. Translated, it gives CASSLVDMTYEQYF.

This clonotype came up a few times. A much larger clone differs by one base, so this may be a read error. CDR3: CVSRLGDSGEAFF. CDR3 in DNA: TGCGTCAGCAGGCTAGGGGATTCGGGAGAAGCTTTCTTT. The chain carries TRBV5-1 and TRBJ1-1; D is possibly TRBD1 (5 bases). CDR3 size: 13 residues. Germline V CDR1 and CDR2: SGHRS, YFSETQ.

This clonotype was seen only once. The genes are TRBV7-3 and TRBJ2-7; D gene unclear. Trimming removed 4 bases from V and 8 bases from J, with 12 bases in between. There are 12 residues in the CDR3. Germline V gives CDR1 SGHTA, CDR2 FQGTGA. The CDR3 loop reads CASSSNPNQQYF. The CDR3 bases are TGTGCCAGCAGCTCCAACCCAAATCAGCAGTACTTC.

This clonotype was seen ten or more times. The genes are TRBV4-3 and TRBJ1-2, with D uncertain. Trimming stripped 0 bases from V and 0 bases from J, with 11 bases between. The germline CDR1 and CDR2 sequences are LGHNA and YSLEER. The CDR3 has 16 amino acids. The CDR3 sequence is CASSQDWGDSNYGYTF. The CDR3 coding sequence is TGCGCCAGCAGCCAAGATTGGGGAGACTCTAACTATGGCTACACCTTC.

As DNA, the CDR3 is TGTGCCAGCGGACTAGCGGGAGGGCCTGACGGGGAGCTGTTTTTT. The encoded protein is CASGLAGGPDGELFF. The chain employs TRBV6-1 and TRBJ2-2; TRBD2 matches at 15 bases. The germline CDR1 and CDR2 sequences are MNHNS and SASEGT. V lost 8 bases, J lost 7 bases, and 5 bases stayed unmatched. This CDR3 has 15 amino acids.

The table lists this clonotype with many counts. This rearrangement joins TRBV29-1 to TRBJ2-5; possibly TRBD2 for D (7 bases). The CDR3 totals 12 residues. Trimming removed 8 bases from V and 2 bases from J, with 12 bases in between. Germline CDR1 is SQVTM and CDR2 is ANQGSEA. This CDR3 reads CSHGGLQETQYF. CDR3 DNA sequence: TGCAGCCACGGGGGGCTACAAGAGACCCAGTACTTC.

The rearrangement uses TRBV10-3 and TRBJ2-7, with 9 positions matching TRBD1. Germline assignment: CDR1 ENHRY and CDR2 SYGVKD. The CDR3 is made up of 14 amino acids. V was pared by 6 bases and J by 7 bases, with 10 bases of the junction left unmatched. CDR3 amino acids: CAIRPGQGEREQYF. CDR3 nucleotides: TGTGCCATCAGGCCGGGACAGGGTGAGCGAGAGCAGTACTTC.

This clonotype showed up many times. The rearrangement joins TRBV10-1 to TRBJ1-2; no clear D. Germline V CDR1 and CDR2: WNHNN, SYGVQD (reference sequence). V was shortened by 5 bases and J by 3 bases, with 19 bases between the two germline ends. CDR3 length: 16 residues. CDR3 DNA sequence: TGCGCCAGCAGTAACGAGACCGGGGTTGAGGACTATGGCTACACCTTC. Residues: CASSNETGVEDYGYTF.

A note on this clonotype: A much larger clone differs from this one at a single base, so this may be a read error. The genes are TRBV20-1 and TRBJ1-4; 9 bases are shared with TRBD1. The CDR3 has 12 amino acids. CDR1 and CDR2 (germline): DFQATT, SNEGSKA (reference sequence). The CDR3 spells CSVTGGSEKLLF. The CDR3 DNA sequence: TGCAGTGTAACAGGGGGCAGCGAAAAACTGCTTTTT.

Concerning this clonotype: A much larger clonotype is one base distant, so this may be a read error. The chain couples TRBV7-8 to TRBJ2-7, with 7 bases matching TRBD2. Germline CDR1 and CDR2: SGHVS and FQNEAQ. This CDR3 is 14 amino acids long. CDR3 sequence (DNA): TGTGCCGGCAGCTTAGGTCTCGGGAGGAACGAGCAGTACTTC. Amino acid sequence: CAGSLGLGRNEQYF.